The clone carrying this T cell receptor beta chain turned up a few times. This sample was included in a study of CD8+CD57+ T cells in acquired aplastic anemia. Study context: Recorded DNA amounts for sorted CD4+ and CD8+ cells had an average of roughly 3.4 ug.

The germline gives CDR1 GTSNPN, CDR2 SVGIG (reference sequence). The V end lost 0 bases, the J end lost 6 bases, and 11 bases lay between the germline ends. CDR3 length equals 13 residues. Genomic DNA templated the TCR beta VDJ and CDR3 profiling. One entry per CDR3 protein, called by TCRdb with MiXCR from the reads. The sample shows about 240,000 distinct CDR3 sequences, more than 45% of them seen only once. For sequencing, patients were chosen who had shown expansion of CD8+CD57+ cells by flow cytometry. The TCR was taken from a human donor with aplastic anemia. The specimen was sorted CD4+, CD8+, or CD8+CD57+ T cells (not recorded which) from PBMCs. V usage is TRBV30 and J usage is TRBJ1-1; D gene ambiguous. CDR3 in amino acids: CAWSVIGIAEAFF. CDR3 in DNA: TGTGCCTGGAGTGTAATAGGGATCGCTGAAGCTTTCTTT.